The clone carrying this TCR beta chain was seen a handful of times. Its target is unknown. CDR1 DFQATT and CDR2 SNEGSKA come from the germline V gene (reference sequence). This CDR3 comprises 13 residues. V dropped 5 bases and J dropped 9 bases, with 19 bases sitting between them. These data are taken from a study of T-cell memory formation after mild COVID-19. Study-wide results and caveats: Confirmation of SARS-CoV-2 specificity was lacking for second-wave clones peaking day 37.

One entry per CDR3 protein, called by TCRdb with MiXCR from the 5' RACE reads. The sample holds more than 250,000 distinct CDR3 sequences, 15% to 20% seen once. The source is a young man who had mild COVID-19 (a few samples of this study predate the infection). Cell type and time point are not known. The J gene is TRBJ2-5, the V gene TRBV20-1, with D possibly being TRBD2 (7 bases). The sequenced sample was PBMCs or a T cell subset sorted from them (not recorded which). The CDR3 sequence: CSAERGGPNPQYF. The CDR3 nucleotides are TGCAGTGCTGAGAGGGGGGGGCCAAACCCCCAGTACTTC.